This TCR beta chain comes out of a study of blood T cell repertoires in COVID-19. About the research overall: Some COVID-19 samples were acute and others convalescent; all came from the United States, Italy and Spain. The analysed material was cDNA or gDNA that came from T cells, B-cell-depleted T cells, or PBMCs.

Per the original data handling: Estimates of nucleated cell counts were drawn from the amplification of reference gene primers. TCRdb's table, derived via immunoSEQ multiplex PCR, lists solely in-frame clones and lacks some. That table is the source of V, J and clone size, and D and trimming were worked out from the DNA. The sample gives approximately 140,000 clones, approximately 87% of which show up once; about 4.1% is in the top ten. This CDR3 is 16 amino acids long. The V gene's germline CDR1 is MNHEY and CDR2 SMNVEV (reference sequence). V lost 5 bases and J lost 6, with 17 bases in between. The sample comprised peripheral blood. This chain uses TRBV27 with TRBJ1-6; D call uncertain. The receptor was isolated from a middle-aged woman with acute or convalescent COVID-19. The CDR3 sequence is CASSRAPGRFNSPLHF. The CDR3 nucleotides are TGTGCCAGCAGTAGAGCTCCGGGGAGATTTAATTCACCCCTCCACTTT.